The subject of this entry is one TCR beta chain. One end of the junction varies from germline; a read error may be responsible. This entry comes from a study of molecular identifiers for immune sequencing clone quantification. For bulk TCR libraries, previously described methods and listed TCR primers were used. TCRdb independently ran MiXCR on the PCR reads; one entry per CDR3 protein. Of some 650,000 distinct CDR3 sequences in the sample, roughly 21% are singletons; the top ten hold about 0.9%. This CDR3 is built from 20 residues. In germline, CDR1 is LGHNA, CDR2 YSLEER. The source material was naive CD8+ T cells from blood, with Jurkat cell RNA spiked in. Subset specified: FACS-sorted CD8+CD4-CCR7+CD45RA+ naive T cells. The receptor was isolated from a human donor in good health. Some libraries in this study had Jurkat cell RNA spiked in. V and J are TRBV4-3 and TRBJ2-3; TRBD2 aligns across 9 bases. The CDR3: CASSQDRSSGRGGGTDTRYF. DNA for the CDR3: TGCGCCAGCAGCCAAGATCGGAGTAGCGGGAGAGGAGGAGGCACAGATACGCGGTATTTT.